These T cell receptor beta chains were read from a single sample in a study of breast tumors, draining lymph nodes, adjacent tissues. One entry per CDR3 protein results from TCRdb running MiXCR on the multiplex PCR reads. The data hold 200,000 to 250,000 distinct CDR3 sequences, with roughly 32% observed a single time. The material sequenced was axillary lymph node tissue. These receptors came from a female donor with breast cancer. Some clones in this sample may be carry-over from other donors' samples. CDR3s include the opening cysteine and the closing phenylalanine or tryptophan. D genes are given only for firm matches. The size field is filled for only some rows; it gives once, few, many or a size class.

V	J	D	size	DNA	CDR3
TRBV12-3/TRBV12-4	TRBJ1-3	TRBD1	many	TGTGCCAGCATATACAGGGGCTCTGGAAACACCATATATTTT	CASIYRGSGNTIYF
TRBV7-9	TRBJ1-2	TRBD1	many	TGTGCCAGCAGCCCGGGACAGCCGTCTGATGGCTACACCTTC	CASSPGQPSDGYTF
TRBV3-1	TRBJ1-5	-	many	TGTGCCAGCAGCCAAGGGCCCTATCAGCCCCAGCATTTT	CASSQGPYQPQHF
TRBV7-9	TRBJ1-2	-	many	TGTGCCAGCAGCCGAGACGGACAGTCGGGAAACTATGGCTACACCTTC	CASSRDGQSGNYGYTF
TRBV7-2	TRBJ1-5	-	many	TGTGCCAGCAGCACATCAGGGGCCAGCAATCAGCCCCAGCATTTT	CASSTSGASNQPQHF
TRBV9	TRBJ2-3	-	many	TGTGCCAGCAGCGAGGAGGGGGGACTAACCACAGATACGCAGTATTTT	CASSEEGGLTTDTQYF
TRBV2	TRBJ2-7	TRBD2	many	TGTGCCAGCCTCCTAGCGGGGGGCTACGAGCAGTACTTC	CASLLAGGYEQYF
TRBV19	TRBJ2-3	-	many	TGTGCCAGTAGTAGGGGGGGCACAGATACGCAGTATTTT	CASSRGGTDTQYF
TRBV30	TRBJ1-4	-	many	TGTGCCTGGGGACGGATTAATGAAAAACTGTTTTTT	CAWGRINEKLFF
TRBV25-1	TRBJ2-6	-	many	TGTGCCAGCAGTGAAGTTTCGGGTGGGGTAACTGGGGCCAACGTCCTGACTTTC	CASSEVSGGVTGANVLTF
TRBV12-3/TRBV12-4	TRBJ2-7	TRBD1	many	TGTGCCAGCAGTTTAGCGCAACAGGGGGCTTACGAGCAGTACTTC	CASSLAQQGAYEQYF
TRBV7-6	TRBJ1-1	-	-	TGTGCCAGCAGCTTGATGGAGAACACTGAAGCTTTCTTT	CASSLMENTEAFF
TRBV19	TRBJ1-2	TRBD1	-	TGTGCCAGTACGCCGGGACAGGGGGGATATGGCTACACCTTC	CASTPGQGGYGYTF
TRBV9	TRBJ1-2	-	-	TGTGCCAGCACCTCCGGGGGGATCTATGGCTACACCTTC	CASTSGGIYGYTF
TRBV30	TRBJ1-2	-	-	TGTGCCTGGAGTGGCCAGGGGCTGGCTGGCTACACCTTC	CAWSGQGLAGYTF
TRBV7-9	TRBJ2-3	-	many	TGTGCCAGCAGCTTAGCGTCCGGGAGCGGAACAGATACGCAGTATTTT	CASSLASGSGTDTQYF